These T cell receptor beta chains were read from a single sample in a study of vaccination effects on CD4 cells after COVID-19. Method: immunoSEQ multiplex PCR; TCRdb's copy keeps in-frame clones and lacks some. Among roughly 34,000 clones listed, 70% were seen once. No antigen has been assigned to these receptors. The input for sequencing was CD4+ T cells from PBMCs cultured without peptide, taken before COVID-19 vaccination. All receptors come from a human donor who received a COVID-19 vaccine. Both conserved end residues are part of each CDR3. A D gene is named only where the DNA matches it firmly. Clone sizes are given selectively: once, few, many, or a class where the clone is expanded.

J | size | V | D | DNA | CDR3
TRBJ2-1 | - | TRBV5-1 | - | TGCGCCAGCAGCTTGGTTTCTGACGGACTAAGGCTCTTC | CASSLVSDGLRLF
TRBJ2-1 | - | TRBV4-1 | - | TGCGCCAGCAGCCGATTCCTAGCTACCCTGTCCCATGAGCAGTTCTTC | CASSRFLATLSHEQFF
TRBJ1-1 | - | TRBV11-2 | - | TGTGCCAGCAGCTTACTAGGACAGATGAACACTGAAGCTTTCTTT | CASSLLGQMNTEAFF
TRBJ1-1 | few | TRBV7-2 | - | TGTGCCAGCAGACGTCCTCAGAACACTGAAGCTTTCTTT | CASRRPQNTEAFF
TRBJ1-1 | - | TRBV18 | - | TGTGCCAGCTCGACAAGGGGCACTGAAGCTTTCTTT | CASSTRGTEAFF
TRBJ2-7 | few | TRBV5-1 | - | TGCGCCAGCAGCGTGGTTCCCGGCTCCTACGAGCAGTACTTC | CASSVVPGSYEQYF
TRBJ2-1 | few | TRBV9 | - | TGTGCCAGCAGCGTAGCTGAAAACAATGAGCAGTTCTTC | CASSVAENNEQFF
TRBJ2-3 | - | TRBV6-5 | TRBD2 | TGTGCCAGCAGTTATAGCGGGAGGGGGACAGATACGCAGTATTTT | CASSYSGRGTDTQYF
TRBJ2-3 | - | TRBV18 | - | TGTGCCAGCTCAGGCAGCACAGATACGCAGTATTTT | CASSGSTDTQYF
TRBJ2-2 | few | TRBV4-1 | - | TGCGCCAGCAGCCAGGGCCACACAACCGGGGAGCTGTTTTTT | CASSQGHTTGELFF
TRBJ2-6 | - | TRBV5-1 | - | TGCGCCAGCAGCTTGGCGCAGGAACCCAACGTCCTGACTTTC | CASSLAQEPNVLTF
TRBJ1-1 | - | TRBV7-9 | - | TGTGCCAGCAGCGAGACAGATGGCACTGAAGCTTTCTTT | CASSETDGTEAFF
TRBJ2-3 | - | TRBV25-1 | TRBD1 | TGTGCCGCTCAGAGAAGTCCAGGGGGTACAGATACGCAGTATTTT | CAAQRSPGGTDTQYF
TRBJ2-3 | few | TRBV20-1 | - | TGCAGTGCTCACTTCACAGATACGCAGTATTTT | CSAHFTDTQYF
TRBJ1-2 | few | TRBV19 | TRBD1 | TGTGCCAGTAATGACAGGGCTTGGGGCTACACCTTC | CASNDRAWGYTF
TRBJ2-3 | - | TRBV6-5 | TRBD2 | TGTGCCAGCAGTTACTCGTCCGGGAGGGGGACAGATACGCAGTATTTT | CASSYSSGRGTDTQYF
TRBJ2-1 | - | TRBV9 | - | TGTGCCAGCACCTCTGAGTTCTTC | CASTSEFF
TRBJ1-5 | - | TRBV2 | - | TGTGCCAGCAGTCGGGGGCAGGGGTTTAATCAGCCCCAGCATTTT | CASSRGQGFNQPQHF
TRBJ2-1 | - | TRBV5-5 | - | TGTGCCAGCAGCTTCGGACTGCCCAGCTCCTACAATGAGCAGTTCTTC | CASSFGLPSSYNEQFF
TRBJ2-7 | few | TRBV3-1/TRBV3-2 | - | TGTGCCAGCAGCCAACGACAGGTCAGCGAGCAGTACTTC | CASSQRQVSEQYF
TRBJ2-7 | few | TRBV6-2/TRBV6-3 | - | TGTGCCAGCAGTTACCAGGGAAGTCCCCAGTACTTC | CASSYQGSPQYF
TRBJ2-7 | - | TRBV6-5 | TRBD1 | TGTGCCAGCAGAGCCGGGACAGGGGGCGGCTACGAGCAGTACTTC | CASRAGTGGGYEQYF
TRBJ2-5 | - | TRBV3-1/TRBV3-2 | - | TGTGCCAGCAGCCTACTTCACGGGGAGGACCAGTACTTC | CASSLLHGEDQYF
TRBJ1-3 | - | TRBV5-5 | - | TGTGCCAGCAGCTGGCAGGGGTCTGGAAACACCATATATTTT | CASSWQGSGNTIYF
TRBJ2-7 | few | TRBV5-1 | TRBD2 | TGCGCCAGCAGCTTAGGGACTAGCGAAACCTACGAGCAGTACTTC | CASSLGTSETYEQYF
TRBJ2-1 | - | TRBV19 | - | TGTGCCAGTAGAGGGACTTCCGTAACAATGAAGCAGTTCTTC | CASRGTSVTMKQFF
TRBJ2-2 | - | TRBV13 | - | TGTGCCAGCAGCCAGAATGGCGGGGAGCTGTTTTTT | CASSQNGGELFF
TRBJ1-5 | - | TRBV28 | TRBD1 | TGTGCCAGCAGGACCGGGACAGCCTCTGGGAGCAATCAGCCCCAGCATTTT | CASRTGTASGSNQPQHF
TRBJ2-7 | - | TRBV6-5 | TRBD1 | TGTGCCACCACCGGGACAGGGAGCAACTACGAGCAGTACTTC | CATTGTGSNYEQYF
TRBJ2-2 | - | TRBV6-5 | TRBD1 | TGTGCCAGCTATGAGGCCAGGGGGTTTCCCGGGGAGCTGTTTTTT | CASYEARGFPGELFF
TRBJ1-2 | - | TRBV6-4 | - | TGTGCCAGCAGTGACTCGATTGGGGGCCGGGCGGGCTACACCTTC | CASSDSIGGRAGYTF
TRBJ1-1 | few | TRBV6-6 | - | TGTGCCAGCCACAAGATGGCTGAAGCTTTCTTT | CASHKMAEAFF
TRBJ2-4 | - | TRBV16 | - | TGTGCCAGCAGCCAATTGTTAGGAGGCCGAAACATTCAGTACTTC | CASSQLLGGRNIQYF